Below, 24 T cell receptor beta chains from the same sample are listed, as sequenced in a study of long-term antiretroviral therapy in people with HIV. Sequencing relied on immunoSEQ assay v3.0, run at survey level. Profiled with immunoSEQ multiplex PCR; TCRdb holds only in-frame clones, not every one. Of about 31,000 clones in the sample, approximately 83% were seen once. The sequencing used unsorted PBMCs, collected 0.8 years before starting antiretroviral therapy. These receptors were taken from a man between 18 and 29 years old with HIV.

The rearrangement links TRBV6-4 to TRBJ1-5; tentative D call: TRBD1 (5 bases). Germline lookup yields CDR1 MRHNA and CDR2 SNTAGT. The CDR3 extends over 16 amino acids. V dropped 10 bases and J dropped 4 bases, with 23 bases sitting between them. CDR3 amino acids: CAIPLPGPKLNQPQHF. The CDR3 nucleotides read TGTGCCATTCCCCTTCCGGGACCAAAGTTGAATCAGCCCCAGCATTTT.

The chain carries TRBV7-3 and TRBJ1-6, with D hard to call. The CDR3 extends over 15 amino acids. Trimming left V 5 bases short and J 8 bases short, with 16 bases between. Germline-derived CDR1 and CDR2 are SGHTA and FQGTGA. The chain's CDR3 is CASSRVPGPDSPLHF. CDR3 nucleotides: TGTGCCAGCAGCCGGGTCCCGGGCCCAGATTCACCCCTCCACTTT. Full variable domain (remainder filled in from reference TRBV7-3 and TRBJ1-6): GAGVSQTPSNKVTEKGKYVELRCDPISGHTALYWYRQSLGQGPEFLIYFQGTGAADDSGLPNDRFFAVRPEGSVSTLKIQRTERGDSAVYLCASSRVPGPDSPLHFGNGTRLTVT.

This clone was detected once. The chain combines TRBV30 with TRBJ1-1; D is possibly TRBD1 (6 bases). The CDR3 covers 12 residues. With 0 bases removed from V and 7 bases from J, the gap between germline ends came to 9 bases. Germline CDR1 and CDR2: GTSNPN and SVGIG (reference sequence). The CDR3 reads CAWSVQGYEAFF. The CDR3 DNA is TGTGCCTGGAGTGTACAGGGCTATGAAGCTTTCTTT.

The rearrangement joins TRBV7-6 to TRBJ2-3, with D unclear. This CDR3 contains 13 residues. Germline loops: CDR1 SGHVS, CDR2 FNYEAQ. Trimming shortened V by 3 bases and J by 2 bases, and 6 bases separated the two germline ends. The CDR3 is CASSFHHTDTQYF. CDR3 nucleotides: TGTGCCAGCAGCTTTCACCACACAGATACGCAGTATTTT.

The chain employs TRBV6-1 and TRBJ1-2, with 7 bases that match TRBD1. In germline, CDR1 is MNHNS, CDR2 SASEGT. The ends lost 4 bases at V and 2 bases at J; junction bases unmatched: 7. This CDR3 is built from 15 residues. CDR3 amino acids: CASSVTTGRNYGYTF. CDR3 coding DNA: TGTGCCAGCAGTGTTACGACAGGGAGGAACTATGGCTACACCTTC.

This chain links TRBV7-8 with TRBJ2-1; 10 bases line up with TRBD1. This CDR3 has 16 amino acids. Trimming took 3 bases from V and 6 from J; bases not matched to a gene: 8. Germline V gene data show CDR1 as SGHVS and CDR2 as FQNEAQ. CDR3 sequence (DNA): TGTGCCAGCAGCTTTCTACAGGACAGGGGGGGCAATGAGCAGTTCTTC. Amino acids: CASSFLQDRGGNEQFF. The variable domain in full, completed from reference TRBV7-8 and TRBJ2-1, reads GAGVSQSPRYKVAKRGQDVALRCDPISGHVSLFWYQQALGQGPEFLTYFQNEAQLDKSGLPSDRFFAERPEGSVSTLKIQRTQQEDSAVYLCASSFLQDRGGNEQFFGPGTRLTVL.

The J gene is TRBJ1-2, the V gene TRBV28, with D unresolved. This CDR3 has 13 residues. Germline lookup yields CDR1 MDHEN and CDR2 SYDVKM. Trimming stripped 2 bases from V and 4 bases from J, with 8 bases between. CDR3: CASSLRAPYGYTF. The CDR3, as DNA: TGTGCCAGCAGTTTACGGGCACCCTATGGCTACACCTTC.

This rearrangement joins TRBV13 to TRBJ1-1, with D unresolved. Trimming pared 3 bases from V and 1 base from J, leaving 15 bases between. Germline V lookup: CDR1 PRHDT, CDR2 FYEKMQ (reference sequence). The CDR3 runs 16 residues. CDR3: CASSFFSFGRNTEAFF. CDR3 nucleotide sequence: TGTGCCAGCAGCTTTTTTTCGTTCGGACGGAACACTGAAGCTTTCTTT.

This clone appeared a single time. The chain employs TRBV4-2 and TRBJ2-2; D is unclear. Germline CDR1 reads LGHNA; CDR2 reads YNFKEQ. V lost 2 bases to trimming and J lost 5 bases, with 6 bases between them. CDR3 length: 13 amino acids. This CDR3 is CASSQTRTGELFF. In DNA, the CDR3 is TGTGCCAGCAGCCAAACAAGAACCGGGGAGCTGTTTTTT.

The V gene is TRBV29-1, the J gene TRBJ1-1; perhaps TRBD1 as D (5 bases). This CDR3 region has 18 residues. V gave up 7 bases and J gave up 7 bases, with 34 bases separating them. Germline CDR1 SQVTM, CDR2 ANQGSEA. CDR3 sequence (DNA): TGCAGCGCACTACTATCTTTAATCCCGAGGGAGGTCAGGGTTGAAGCTTTCTTT. Encoded protein: CSALLSLIPREVRVEAFF. The whole variable domain, filled in from reference TRBV29-1 and TRBJ1-1, reads SAVISQKPSRDICQRGTSLTIQCQVDSQVTMMFWYRQQPGQSLTLIATANQGSEATYESGFVIDKFPISRPNLTFSTLTVSNMSPEDSSIYLCSALLSLIPREVRVEAFFGQGTRLTVV.

The V call is TRBV7-9, the J call TRBJ2-5; 7 bases agree with TRBD2. Per the germline V gene, CDR1 is SEHNR and CDR2 is FQNEAQ (reference sequence). The CDR3 spans 15 residues. V dropped 5 bases and J dropped 4; count of bases not matched to a gene: 10. CDR3 bases: TGTGCCAGCAGCAGCTTAGCTCCGGGAGGAGAGACCCAGTACTTC. It codes for CASSSLAPGGETQYF.

The chain recombines TRBV11-2 with TRBJ2-2; 9 bases agree with TRBD2. The germline CDR1 and CDR2 sequences are SGHAT and FQNNGV. The CDR3 covers 16 residues. V lost 0 bases to trimming and J lost 5 bases; unmatched junction nucleotides: 4. Here the CDR3 DNA reads TGTGCCAGCAGCTTAGATCTTAGCGGGGGTACCGGGGAGCTGTTTTTT. Protein product: CASSLDLSGGTGELFF.

This clone was recorded only once. J is TRBJ2-5 and V is TRBV9; tentatively, D is TRBD2 (6 bases). The CDR3 is 15 amino acids. The germline V gene has CDR1 SGDLS and CDR2 YYNGEE. Trimming left V 3 bases short and J 4 bases short, with 16 bases between. CDR3 amino acids: CASSEIAVAGETQYF. The CDR3 coding sequence is TGTGCCAGCAGCGAGATAGCGGTTGCGGGAGAGACCCAGTACTTC.

This chain uses TRBV7-3 with TRBJ1-2, with a weak D call TRBD1 (5 bases). The V end was cut by 5 bases, the J end by 9 bases, with 25 bases between. CDR3 size: 16 residues. From germline, CDR1 is SGHTA and CDR2 FQGTGA. The CDR3 DNA is TGTGCCAGCAGCCCGACGAACTCCAGGGAGTGGATGAGCTACACCTTC. It yields the protein CASSPTNSREWMSYTF.

V is TRBV6-1 and J is TRBJ2-3, with D perhaps matching TRBD2 (6 bases). This CDR3 region has 14 residues. V was cut by 10 bases and J by 2 bases, with 16 bases left in between. Germline CDR1 and CDR2: MNHNS and SASEGT. CDR3 in amino acids: CATGVTRDTDTQYF. In DNA form, the CDR3 reads TGTGCCACCGGAGTTACGCGGGACACAGATACGCAGTATTTT.

Here the CDR3 DNA reads TGTGCCAGCAGCTTGTACCCGCGGGAGCAGTACTTC. Protein product: CASSLYPREQYF. J is TRBJ2-7 and V is TRBV5-6; D gene ambiguous. The CDR3 runs 12 residues. Germline V CDR1 and CDR2: SGHDT, YYEEEE. The V and J ends lost 1 base and 7 bases respectively, with 9 bases between them. The full variable domain, its missing parts supplied by reference TRBV5-6 and TRBJ2-7, is DAGVTQSPTHLIKTRGQQVTLRCSPKSGHDTVSWYQQALGQGPQFIFQYYEEEERQRGNFPDRFSGHQFPNYSSELNVNALLLGDSALYLCASSLYPREQYFGPGTRLTVT.

This rearrangement joins TRBV14 to TRBJ2-1; 7 bases map to TRBD2. This CDR3 comprises 13 residues. Germline CDR1 and CDR2: SGHDN and FVKESK. The ends lost 4 bases at V and 5 bases at J; junction bases unmatched: 2. The CDR3 sequence: CASSPAGHNEQFF. CDR3 DNA sequence: TGTGCCAGCAGCCCAGCGGGGCACAATGAGCAGTTCTTC.

In regard to this clone: A read error may explain this, as a much larger clone is one base away. This sample also contains other DNA sequences that code for the same CDR3. The chain has TRBV9 and TRBJ1-1; D gene unclear. The ends were cut back, 0 bases at V and 0 bases at J, with 6 bases in the middle. Per the germline V gene, CDR1 is SGDLS and CDR2 is YYNGEE. This CDR3 comprises 14 residues. Here the CDR3 reads CASSVGGVNTEAFF. The CDR3 DNA follows: TGTGCCAGCAGCGTAGGGGGAGTGAACACTGAAGCTTTCTTT.

CDR3 sequence: CASSQRRGSPGGTGELFF. CDR3 sequence (DNA): TGCGCCAGCAGCCAAAGGCGCGGGAGCCCCGGGGGGACCGGGGAGCTGTTTTTT. V usage is TRBV4-3 and J usage is TRBJ2-2; TRBD2 matches 7 bases. V trimming: 2 bases; J trimming: 5 bases; junction bases outside the gene matches: 14. From germline, CDR1 is LGHNA and CDR2 YSLEER. This CDR3 region has 18 residues.

Concerning this clone: A read error may produce the germline difference seen at one junction end. The chain combines TRBV2 with TRBJ2-3; D is undetermined. CDR3 size: 15 residues. CDR1 SNHLY and CDR2 FYNNEI come from the germline V gene. CDR3 region: CASREEAASTDTQYF. The CDR3 DNA is TGTGCCAGCAGAGAAGAAGCCGCTAGCACAGATACGCAGTATTTT.

V gene TRBV6-4 combines with J gene TRBJ1-2; unclear D gene. The CDR3 length is 16 residues. Germline V gene lookup returns CDR1 MRHNA and CDR2 SNTAGT. V dropped 2 bases and J dropped 5 bases, with 18 bases sitting between them. The CDR3 here is CASSDGRVMAAYGYTF. As DNA, the CDR3 is TGTGCCAGCAGTGACGGGCGGGTTATGGCGGCATATGGCTACACCTTC.

The rearrangement links TRBV30 to TRBJ2-6; D call uncertain. Per the germline V gene, CDR1 is GTSNPN and CDR2 is SVGIG (reference sequence). This CDR3 is 14 amino acids long. Between the trimmed V and J ends, which lost 2 bases and 2 bases, there was a span of 7 bases. The CDR3 sequence: CAWSPGAGANVLTF. In nucleotides, the CDR3 is TGTGCCTGGAGTCCAGGAGCTGGGGCCAACGTCCTGACTTTC.

The CDR3 is CASSPGTRGGLRIETQYF. In DNA, the CDR3 is TGTGCCAGCTCCCCGGGGACCCGCGGGGGGCTTCGGATTGAGACCCAGTACTTC. The chain uses TRBV18 and TRBJ2-5, with 8 bases aligning to TRBD2. The CDR3 has 18 residues. After removal of 6 bases from V and 5 bases from J, the junction contained 20 bases not matched to a gene. Germline V gives CDR1 KGHSH, CDR2 LQKENI.

The gene calls are TRBV1 and TRBJ2-5. TRBV1 is a known pseudogene. The CDR3 covers 15 residues. The CDR3 reads CTSSQAEGHQETQYF. Written as DNA, the CDR3 is TGCACCAGCAGCCAAGCGGAAGGACACCAAGAGACCCAGTACTTC.